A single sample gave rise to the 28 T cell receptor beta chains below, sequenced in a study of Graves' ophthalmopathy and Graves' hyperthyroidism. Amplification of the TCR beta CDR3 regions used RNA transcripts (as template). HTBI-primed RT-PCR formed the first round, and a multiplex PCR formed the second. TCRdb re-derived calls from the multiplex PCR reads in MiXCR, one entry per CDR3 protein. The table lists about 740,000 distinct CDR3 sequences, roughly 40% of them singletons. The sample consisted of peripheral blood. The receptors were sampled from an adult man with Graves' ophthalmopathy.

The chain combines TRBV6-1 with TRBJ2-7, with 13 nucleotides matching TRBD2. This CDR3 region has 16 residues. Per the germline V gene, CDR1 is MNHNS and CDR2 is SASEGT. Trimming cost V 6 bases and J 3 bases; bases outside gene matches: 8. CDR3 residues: CASRTLGLAGLYEQYF. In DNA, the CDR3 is TGTGCCAGCAGAACCCTGGGACTAGCGGGACTCTACGAGCAGTACTTC.

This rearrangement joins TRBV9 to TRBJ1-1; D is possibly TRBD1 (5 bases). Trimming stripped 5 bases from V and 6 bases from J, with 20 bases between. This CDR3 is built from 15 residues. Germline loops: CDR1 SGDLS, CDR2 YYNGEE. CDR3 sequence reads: CASSPRGSPGAEAFF. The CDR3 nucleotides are TGTGCCAGCAGTCCCCGGGGCAGTCCGGGCGCTGAAGCTTTCTTT. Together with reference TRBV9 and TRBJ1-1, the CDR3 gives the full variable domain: DSGVTQTPKHLITATGQRVTLRCSPRSGDLSVYWYQQSLDQGLQFLIQYYNGEERAKGNILERFSAQQFPDLHSELNLSSLELGDSALYFCASSPRGSPGAEAFFGQGTRLTVV.

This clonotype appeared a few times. CDR3 sequence reads: CSVGTSGGDTQYF. The CDR3 region has the DNA TGCAGCGTTGGGACTAGCGGGGGAGATACGCAGTATTTT. This sequence joins TRBV29-1 and TRBJ2-3, with 13 positions matching TRBD2. In germline, CDR1 is SQVTM, CDR2 ANQGSEA. The CDR3 has 13 amino acids. V dropped 4 bases and J dropped 5; count of bases not matched to a gene: 0.

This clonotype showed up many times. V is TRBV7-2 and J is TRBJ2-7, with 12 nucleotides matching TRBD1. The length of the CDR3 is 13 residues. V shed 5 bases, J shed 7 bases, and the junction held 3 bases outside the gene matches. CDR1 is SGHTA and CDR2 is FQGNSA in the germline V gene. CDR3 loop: CASSGDRGLEQYF. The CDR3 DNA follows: TGTGCCAGCAGCGGGGACAGGGGGCTTGAGCAGTACTTC.

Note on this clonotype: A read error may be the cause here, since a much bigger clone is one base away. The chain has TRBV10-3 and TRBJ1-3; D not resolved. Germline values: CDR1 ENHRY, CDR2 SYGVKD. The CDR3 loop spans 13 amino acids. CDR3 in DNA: TGTACCATCAGTACTAACTCTGGAAACACCATATATTTT. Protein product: CTISTNSGNTIYF.

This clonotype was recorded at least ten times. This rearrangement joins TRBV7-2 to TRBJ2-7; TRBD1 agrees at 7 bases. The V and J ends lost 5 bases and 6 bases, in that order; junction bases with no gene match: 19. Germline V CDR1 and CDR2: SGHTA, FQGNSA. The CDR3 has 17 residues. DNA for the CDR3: TGTGCCAGCAGCCCGAGAGACAGGGCCAAATCACTAGGCGAGCAGTACTTC. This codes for CASSPRDRAKSLGEQYF.

The CDR3 DNA is TGTGCCATCAACCACAGGGGACCTGGAAAACTGTTTTTT. It translates to CAINHRGPGKLFF. The gene calls are TRBV10-3 and TRBJ1-4; TRBD1 matches 7 bases. In germline, CDR1 is ENHRY, CDR2 SYGVKD. The CDR3 is 13 amino acids. V shed 7 bases, J shed 10 bases, and the junction held 9 bases outside the gene matches.

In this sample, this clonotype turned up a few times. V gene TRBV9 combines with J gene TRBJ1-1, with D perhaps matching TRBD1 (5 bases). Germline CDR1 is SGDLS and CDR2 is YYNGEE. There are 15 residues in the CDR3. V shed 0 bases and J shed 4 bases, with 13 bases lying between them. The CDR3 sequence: CASSVEAGKFTEAFF. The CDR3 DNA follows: TGTGCCAGCAGCGTAGAGGCAGGGAAGTTCACTGAAGCTTTCTTT.

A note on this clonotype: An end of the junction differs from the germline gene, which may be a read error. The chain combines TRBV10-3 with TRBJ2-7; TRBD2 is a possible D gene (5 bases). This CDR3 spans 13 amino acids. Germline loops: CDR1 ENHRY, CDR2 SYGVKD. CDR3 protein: CASSNGDSYEQYF. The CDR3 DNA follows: TGTGCCAGCAGTAACGGGGACTCCTACGAGCAGTACTTC.

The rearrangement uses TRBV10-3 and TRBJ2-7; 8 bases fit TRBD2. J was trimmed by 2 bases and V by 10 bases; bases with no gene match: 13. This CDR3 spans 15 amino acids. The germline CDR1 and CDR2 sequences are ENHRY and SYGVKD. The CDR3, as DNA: TGTGCCAGCAGGGACCGGGAGGGCCAAACCTACGAGCAGTACTTC. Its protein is CASRDREGQTYEQYF.

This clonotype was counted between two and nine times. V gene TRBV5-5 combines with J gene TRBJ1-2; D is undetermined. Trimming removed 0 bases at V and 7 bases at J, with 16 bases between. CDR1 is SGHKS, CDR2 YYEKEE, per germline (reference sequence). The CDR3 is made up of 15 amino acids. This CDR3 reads CASSLDVSLLTGYTF. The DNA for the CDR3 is TGTGCCAGCAGCTTGGACGTCAGTCTTCTTACTGGCTACACCTTC.

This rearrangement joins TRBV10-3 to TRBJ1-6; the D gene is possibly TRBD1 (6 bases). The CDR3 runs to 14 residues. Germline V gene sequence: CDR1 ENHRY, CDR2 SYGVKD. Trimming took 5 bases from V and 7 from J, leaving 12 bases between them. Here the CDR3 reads CAISRQEGNSPLHF. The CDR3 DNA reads TGTGCCATCAGTAGACAGGAGGGAAATTCACCCCTCCACTTT.

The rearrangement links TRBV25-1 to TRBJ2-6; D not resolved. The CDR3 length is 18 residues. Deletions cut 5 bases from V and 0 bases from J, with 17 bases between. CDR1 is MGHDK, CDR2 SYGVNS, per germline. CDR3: CASSYNLGSLSGANVLTF. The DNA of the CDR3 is TGTGCCAGCAGTTATAACCTCGGCAGCCTCTCTGGGGCCAACGTCCTGACTTTC.

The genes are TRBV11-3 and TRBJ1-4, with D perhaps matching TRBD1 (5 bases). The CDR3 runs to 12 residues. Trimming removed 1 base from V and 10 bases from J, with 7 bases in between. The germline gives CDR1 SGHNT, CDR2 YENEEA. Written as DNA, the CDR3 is TGTGCCAGCAGCTTAGCCGGGACAAAACTGTTTTTT. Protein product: CASSLAGTKLFF.

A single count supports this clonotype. This CDR3 is CASSWGHATDTQYF. CDR3 bases: TGTGCCAGCAGCTGGGGACACGCCACAGATACGCAGTATTTT. The rearrangement joins TRBV7-2 to TRBJ2-3, with D perhaps TRBD1 (6 bases). Germline loops: CDR1 SGHTA, CDR2 FQGNSA. This CDR3 contains 14 residues. V lost 4 bases to trimming and J lost 2 bases, with 10 bases between them.

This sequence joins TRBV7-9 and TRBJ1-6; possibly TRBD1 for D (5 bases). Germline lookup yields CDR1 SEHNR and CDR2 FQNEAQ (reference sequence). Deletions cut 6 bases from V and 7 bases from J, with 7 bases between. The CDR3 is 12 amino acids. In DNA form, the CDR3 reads TGTGCCAGCAGGGGGGTGAATTCACCCCTCCACTTT. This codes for CASRGVNSPLHF.

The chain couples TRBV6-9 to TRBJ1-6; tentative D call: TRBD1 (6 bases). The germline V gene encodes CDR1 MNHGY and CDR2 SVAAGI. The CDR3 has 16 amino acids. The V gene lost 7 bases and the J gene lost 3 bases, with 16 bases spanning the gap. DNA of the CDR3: TGTGCCAGCACCCGGAAGGGGGGCTTCTATAATTCACCCCTCCACTTT. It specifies CASTRKGGFYNSPLHF.

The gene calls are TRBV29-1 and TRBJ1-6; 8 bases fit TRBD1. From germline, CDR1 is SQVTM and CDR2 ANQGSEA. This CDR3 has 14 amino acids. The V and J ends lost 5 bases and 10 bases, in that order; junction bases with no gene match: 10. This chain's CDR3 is CSVWGDRGGSPLHF. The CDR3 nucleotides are TGCAGCGTTTGGGGCGACAGGGGAGGATCACCCCTCCACTTT.

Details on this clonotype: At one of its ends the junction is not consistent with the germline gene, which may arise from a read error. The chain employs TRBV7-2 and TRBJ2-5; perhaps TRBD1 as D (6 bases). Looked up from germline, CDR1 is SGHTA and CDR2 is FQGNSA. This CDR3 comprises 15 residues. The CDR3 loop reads CASSLGIGGAGTQYF. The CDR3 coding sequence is TGCGCCAGCAGCCTCGGAATTGGGGGCGCGGGGACCCAGTACTTC.

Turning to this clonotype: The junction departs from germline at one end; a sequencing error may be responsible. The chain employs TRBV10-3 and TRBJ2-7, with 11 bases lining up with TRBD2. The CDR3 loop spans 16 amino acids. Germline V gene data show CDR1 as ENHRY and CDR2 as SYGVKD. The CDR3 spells CASSPSTSGISYEQYF. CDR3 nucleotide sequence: TGTGCCAGCAGTCCCTCGACTAGCGGGATTTCCTACGAGCAGTACTTC.

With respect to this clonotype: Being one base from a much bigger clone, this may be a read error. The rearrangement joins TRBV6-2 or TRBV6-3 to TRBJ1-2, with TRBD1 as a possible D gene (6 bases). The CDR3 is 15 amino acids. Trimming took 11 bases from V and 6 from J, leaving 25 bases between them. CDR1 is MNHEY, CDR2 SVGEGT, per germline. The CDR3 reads CAGKYVEDSLDGYTF. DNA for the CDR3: TGTGCCGGCAAGTATGTGGAGGACAGTTTGGATGGCTACACCTTC.

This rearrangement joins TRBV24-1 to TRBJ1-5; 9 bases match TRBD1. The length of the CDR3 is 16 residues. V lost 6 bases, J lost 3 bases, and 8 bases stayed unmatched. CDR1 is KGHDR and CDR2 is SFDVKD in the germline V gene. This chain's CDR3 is CATSYNRDRDNQPQHF. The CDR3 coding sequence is TGTGCCACCAGTTACAACCGGGACAGGGACAATCAGCCCCAGCATTTT.

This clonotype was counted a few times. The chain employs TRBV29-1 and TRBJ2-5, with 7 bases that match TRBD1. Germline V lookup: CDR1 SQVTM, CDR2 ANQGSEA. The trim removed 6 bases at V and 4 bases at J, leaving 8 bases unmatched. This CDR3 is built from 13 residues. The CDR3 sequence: CSVRQGPRETQYF. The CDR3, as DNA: TGCAGCGTGAGACAGGGCCCCCGAGAGACCCAGTACTTC. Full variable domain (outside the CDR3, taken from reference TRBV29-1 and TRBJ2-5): SAVISQKPSRDICQRGTSLTIQCQVDSQVTMMFWYRQQPGQSLTLIATANQGSEATYESGFVIDKFPISRPNLTFSTLTVSNMSPEDSSIYLCSVRQGPRETQYFGPGTRLLVL.

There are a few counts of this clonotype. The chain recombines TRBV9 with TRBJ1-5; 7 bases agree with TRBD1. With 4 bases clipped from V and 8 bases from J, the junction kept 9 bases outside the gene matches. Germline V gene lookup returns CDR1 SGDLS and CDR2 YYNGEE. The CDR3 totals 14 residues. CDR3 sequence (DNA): TGTGCCAGCAGCCAGGGACAGAAGGAAGAGCCCCAGCATTTT. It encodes CASSQGQKEEPQHF.

The CDR3 region is CSAPGPGADQPQHF. The DNA for the CDR3 is TGCAGTGCCCCCGGACCAGGGGCGGATCAGCCCCAGCATTTT. The rearrangement links TRBV20-1 to TRBJ1-5, with a possible D match to TRBD1 (6 bases). The CDR3 is 14 amino acids. Trimming took 6 bases from V and 5 from J, leaving 17 bases between them. Looked up from germline, CDR1 is DFQATT and CDR2 is SNEGSKA (reference sequence).

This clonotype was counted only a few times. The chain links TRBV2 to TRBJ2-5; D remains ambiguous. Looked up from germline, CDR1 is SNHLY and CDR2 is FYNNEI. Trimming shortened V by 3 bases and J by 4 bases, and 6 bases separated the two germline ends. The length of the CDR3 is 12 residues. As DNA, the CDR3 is TGTGCCAGCAGTGAGGGATCAGAGACCCAGTACTTC. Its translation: CASSEGSETQYF.

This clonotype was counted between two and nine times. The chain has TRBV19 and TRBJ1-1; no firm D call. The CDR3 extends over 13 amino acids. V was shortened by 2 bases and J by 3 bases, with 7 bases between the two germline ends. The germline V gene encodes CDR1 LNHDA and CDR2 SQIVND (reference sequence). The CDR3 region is CASSISGDTEAFF. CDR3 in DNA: TGTGCCAGTAGTATATCCGGGGACACTGAAGCTTTCTTT.

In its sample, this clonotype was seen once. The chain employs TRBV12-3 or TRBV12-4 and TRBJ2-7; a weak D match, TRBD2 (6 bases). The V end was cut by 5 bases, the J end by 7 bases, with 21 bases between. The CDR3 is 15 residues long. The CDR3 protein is CASSNILAAPREQYF. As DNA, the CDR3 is TGTGCCAGCAGTAACATACTAGCCGCCCCTAGGGAGCAGTACTTC.